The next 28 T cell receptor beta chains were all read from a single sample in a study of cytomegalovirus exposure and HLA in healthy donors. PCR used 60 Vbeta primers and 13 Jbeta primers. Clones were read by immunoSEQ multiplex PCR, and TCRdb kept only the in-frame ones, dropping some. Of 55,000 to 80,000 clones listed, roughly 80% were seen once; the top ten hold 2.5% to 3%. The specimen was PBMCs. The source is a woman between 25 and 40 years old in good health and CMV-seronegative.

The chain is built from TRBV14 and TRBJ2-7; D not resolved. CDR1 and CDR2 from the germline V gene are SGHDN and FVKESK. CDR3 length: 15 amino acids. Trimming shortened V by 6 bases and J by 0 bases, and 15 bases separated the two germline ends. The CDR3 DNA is TGTGCCAGCAGTACCAACTACGGCAGCTCCTACGAGCAGTACTTC. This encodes CASSTNYGSSYEQYF. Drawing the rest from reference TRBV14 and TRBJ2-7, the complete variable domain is EAGVTQFPSHSVIEKGQTVTLRCDPISGHDNLYWYRRVMGKEIKFLLHFVKESKQDESGMPNNRFLAERTGGTYSTLKVQPAELEDSGVYFCASSTNYGSSYEQYFGPGTRLTVT.

In nucleotides, the CDR3 is TGTGCCAGCAGCCTAAAACACCGAGGACAGGGCCCAGCCTACGAGCAGTACTTC. Amino acids: CASSLKHRGQGPAYEQYF. V gene TRBV7-2 combines with J gene TRBJ2-7; the match to TRBD1 covers 8 bases. V gave up 5 bases and J gave up 2 bases; unmatched junction bases: 17. The CDR3 spans 18 residues. Germline assignment: CDR1 SGHTA and CDR2 FQGNSA.

The CDR3 is CASSFGGNGYEQYF. The CDR3 DNA reads TGTGCCAGCAGTTTTGGGGGGAACGGATACGAGCAGTACTTC. The chain links TRBV6-6 to TRBJ2-7; the D gene is possibly TRBD2 (6 bases). This CDR3 comprises 14 residues. The germline V gene encodes CDR1 MNHNY and CDR2 SVGAGI (reference sequence). The germline V and J ends were trimmed by 4 bases and 4 bases, with 14 bases remaining between them.

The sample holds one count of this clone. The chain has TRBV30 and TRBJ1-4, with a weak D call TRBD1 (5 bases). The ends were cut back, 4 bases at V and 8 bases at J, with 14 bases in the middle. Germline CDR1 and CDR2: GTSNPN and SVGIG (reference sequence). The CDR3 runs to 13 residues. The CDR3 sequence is CAWTPGGVEKLFF. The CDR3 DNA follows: TGTGCCTGGACCCCGGGGGGGGTCGAAAAACTGTTTTTT. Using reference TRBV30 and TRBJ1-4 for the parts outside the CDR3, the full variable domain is SQTIHQWPATLVQPVGSPLSLECTVEGTSNPNLYWYRQAAGRGLQLLFYSVGIGQISSEVPQNLSASRPQDRQFILSSKKLLLSDSGFYLCAWTPGGVEKLFFGSGTQLSVL.

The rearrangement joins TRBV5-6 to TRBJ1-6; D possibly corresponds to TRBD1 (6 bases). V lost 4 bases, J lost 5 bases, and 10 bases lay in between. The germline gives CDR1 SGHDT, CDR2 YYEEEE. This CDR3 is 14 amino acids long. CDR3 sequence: CASSPYRDNSPLHF. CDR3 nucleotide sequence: TGTGCCAGCAGCCCCTACAGGGATAATTCACCCCTCCACTTT.

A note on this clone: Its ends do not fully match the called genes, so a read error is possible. In nucleotides, the CDR3 is TGTGCTAGCAGCCCCGGGACAGGGGAATACAATGAGCAGTTCTTC. This codes for CASSPGTGEYNEQFF. The chain uses TRBV7-7 and TRBJ2-1, with 10 bases matching TRBD1. The CDR3 spans 15 residues. Germline assignment: CDR1 SSHAT and CDR2 FNYEAQ (reference sequence).

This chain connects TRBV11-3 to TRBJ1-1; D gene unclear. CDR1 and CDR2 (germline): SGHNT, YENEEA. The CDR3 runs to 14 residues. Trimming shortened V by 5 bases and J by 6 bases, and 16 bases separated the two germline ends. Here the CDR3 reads CASSPIADIAEAFF. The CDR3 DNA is TGTGCCAGCAGCCCAATAGCAGATATCGCTGAAGCTTTCTTT.

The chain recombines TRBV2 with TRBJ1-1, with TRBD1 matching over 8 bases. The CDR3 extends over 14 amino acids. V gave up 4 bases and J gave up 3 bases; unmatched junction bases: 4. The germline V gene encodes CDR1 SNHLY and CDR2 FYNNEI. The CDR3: CASSATGAYTEAFF. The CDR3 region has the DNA TGTGCCAGCAGTGCGACAGGGGCGTACACTGAAGCTTTCTTT. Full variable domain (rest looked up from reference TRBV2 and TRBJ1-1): EPEVTQTPSHQVTQMGQEVILRCVPISNHLYFYWYRQILGQKVEFLVSFYNNEISEKSEIFDDQFSVERPDGSNFTLKIRSTKLEDSAMYFCASSATGAYTEAFFGQGTRLTVV.

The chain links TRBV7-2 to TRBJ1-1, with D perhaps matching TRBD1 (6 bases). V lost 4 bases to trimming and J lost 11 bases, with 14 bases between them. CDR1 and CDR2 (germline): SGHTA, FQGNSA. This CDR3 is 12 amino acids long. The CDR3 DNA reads TGTGCCAGCAGCTGGAGTGCAGGGGAGGCTTTCTTT. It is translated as CASSWSAGEAFF.

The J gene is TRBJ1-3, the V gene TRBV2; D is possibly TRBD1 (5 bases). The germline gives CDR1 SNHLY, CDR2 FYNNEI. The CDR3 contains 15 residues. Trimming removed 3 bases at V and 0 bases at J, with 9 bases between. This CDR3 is CASSDTGDSGNTIYF. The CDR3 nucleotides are TGTGCCAGCAGTGACACAGGTGACTCTGGAAACACCATATATTTT.

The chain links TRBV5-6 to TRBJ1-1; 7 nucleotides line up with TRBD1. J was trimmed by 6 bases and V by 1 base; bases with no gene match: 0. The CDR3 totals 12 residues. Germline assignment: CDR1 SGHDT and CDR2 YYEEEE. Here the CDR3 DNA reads TGTGCCAGCAGCTTGCAGGGGGCTGAAGCTTTCTTT. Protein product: CASSLQGAEAFF.

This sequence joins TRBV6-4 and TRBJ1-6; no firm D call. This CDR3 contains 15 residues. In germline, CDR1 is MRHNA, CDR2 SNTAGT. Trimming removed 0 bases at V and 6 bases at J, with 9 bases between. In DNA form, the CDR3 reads TGTGCCAGCAGTGACTCGTTGCGGGGTAATTCACCCCTCCACTTT. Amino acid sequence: CASSDSLRGNSPLHF.

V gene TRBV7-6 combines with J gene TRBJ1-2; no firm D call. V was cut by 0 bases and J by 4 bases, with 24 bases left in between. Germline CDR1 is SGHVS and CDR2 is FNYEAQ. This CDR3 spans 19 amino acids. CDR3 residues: CASSLAAGGSTPDFYGYTF. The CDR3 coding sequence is TGTGCCAGCAGCTTAGCGGCTGGTGGGAGCACCCCGGACTTCTATGGCTACACCTTC. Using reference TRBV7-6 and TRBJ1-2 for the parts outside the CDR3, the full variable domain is GAGVSQSPRYKVTKRGQDVALRCDPISGHVSLYWYRQALGQGPEFLTYFNYEAQQDKSGLPNDRFSAERPEGSISTLTIQRTEQRDSAMYRCASSLAAGGSTPDFYGYTFGSGTRLTVV.

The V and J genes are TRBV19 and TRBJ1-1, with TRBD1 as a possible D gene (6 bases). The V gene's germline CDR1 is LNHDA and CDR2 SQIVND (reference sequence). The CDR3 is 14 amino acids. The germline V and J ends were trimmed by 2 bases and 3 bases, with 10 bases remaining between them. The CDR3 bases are TGTGCCAGTAGTATACCAGGGGTTGACACTGAAGCTTTCTTT. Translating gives CASSIPGVDTEAFF.

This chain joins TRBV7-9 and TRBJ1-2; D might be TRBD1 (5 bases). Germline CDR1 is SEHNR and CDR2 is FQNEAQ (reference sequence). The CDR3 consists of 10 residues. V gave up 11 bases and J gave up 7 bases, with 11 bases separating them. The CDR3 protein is CAVARAGYTF. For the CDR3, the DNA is TGTGCCGTCGCCAGGGCTGGCTACACCTTC.

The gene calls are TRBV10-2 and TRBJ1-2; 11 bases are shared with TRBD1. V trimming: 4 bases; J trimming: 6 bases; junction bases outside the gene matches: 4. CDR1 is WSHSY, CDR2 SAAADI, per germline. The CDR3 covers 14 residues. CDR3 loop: CASSGRDRGDGYTF. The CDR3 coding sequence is TGCGCCAGCAGTGGTCGGGACAGGGGGGATGGCTACACCTTC.

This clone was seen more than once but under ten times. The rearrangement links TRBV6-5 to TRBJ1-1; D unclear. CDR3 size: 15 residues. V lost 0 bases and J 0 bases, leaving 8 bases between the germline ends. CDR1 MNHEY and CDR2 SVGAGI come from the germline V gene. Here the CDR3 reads CASSYSRRMNTEAFF. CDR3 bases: TGTGCCAGCAGTTACTCGCGGAGAATGAACACTGAAGCTTTCTTT.

CDR3 in DNA: TGCGCCAGCAGCCAAGATGTTTACGGGTACGAGCAGTACTTC. Protein: CASSQDVYGYEQYF. This sequence joins TRBV4-1 and TRBJ2-7; D not certain. V lost 0 bases and J lost 4, with 10 bases in between. CDR1 and CDR2 (germline): MGHRA, YSYEKL. This CDR3 is built from 14 residues.

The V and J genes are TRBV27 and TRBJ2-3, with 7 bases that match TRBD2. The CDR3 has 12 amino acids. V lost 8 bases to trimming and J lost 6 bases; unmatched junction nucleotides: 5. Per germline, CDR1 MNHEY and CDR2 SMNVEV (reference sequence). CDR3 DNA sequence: TGTGCCAGCGGGTGGGGGGGGGATACGCAGTATTTT. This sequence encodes CASGWGGDTQYF.

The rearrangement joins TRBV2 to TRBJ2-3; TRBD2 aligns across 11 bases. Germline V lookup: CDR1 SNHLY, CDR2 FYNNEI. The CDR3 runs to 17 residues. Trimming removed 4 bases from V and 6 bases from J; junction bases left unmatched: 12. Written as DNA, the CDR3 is TGTGCCAGCAGTGGGCGGGGCGCTAGCGGGGGGAGGGATACGCAGTATTTT. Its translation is CASSGRGASGGRDTQYF. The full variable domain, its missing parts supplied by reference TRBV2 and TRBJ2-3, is EPEVTQTPSHQVTQMGQEVILRCVPISNHLYFYWYRQILGQKVEFLVSFYNNEISEKSEIFDDQFSVERPDGSNFTLKIRSTKLEDSAMYFCASSGRGASGGRDTQYFGPGTRLTVL.

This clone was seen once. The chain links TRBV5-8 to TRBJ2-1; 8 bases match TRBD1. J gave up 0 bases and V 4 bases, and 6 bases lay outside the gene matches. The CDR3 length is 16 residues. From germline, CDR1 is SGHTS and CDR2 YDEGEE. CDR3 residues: CASSPQGGFSYNEQFF. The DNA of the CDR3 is TGTGCCAGCAGCCCACAGGGGGGATTCTCCTACAATGAGCAGTTCTTC.

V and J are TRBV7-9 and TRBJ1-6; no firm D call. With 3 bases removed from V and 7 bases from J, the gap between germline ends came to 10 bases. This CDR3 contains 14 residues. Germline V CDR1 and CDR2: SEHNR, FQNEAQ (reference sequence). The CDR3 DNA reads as TGTGCCAGCAGCTTCGAGAATTGGAATTCACCCCTCCACTTT. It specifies CASSFENWNSPLHF. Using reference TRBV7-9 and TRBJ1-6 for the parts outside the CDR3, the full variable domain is DTGVSQNPRHKITKRGQNVTFRCDPISEHNRLYWYRQTLGQGPEFLTYFQNEAQLEKSRLLSDRFSAERPKGSFSTLEIQRTEQGDSAMYLCASSFENWNSPLHFGNGTRLTVT.

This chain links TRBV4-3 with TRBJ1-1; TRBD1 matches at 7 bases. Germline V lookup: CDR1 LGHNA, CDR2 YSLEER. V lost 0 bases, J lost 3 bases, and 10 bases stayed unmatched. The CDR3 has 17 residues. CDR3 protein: CASSQDRGTEFYTEAFF. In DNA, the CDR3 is TGCGCCAGCAGCCAAGATCGTGGGACAGAATTTTACACTGAAGCTTTCTTT.

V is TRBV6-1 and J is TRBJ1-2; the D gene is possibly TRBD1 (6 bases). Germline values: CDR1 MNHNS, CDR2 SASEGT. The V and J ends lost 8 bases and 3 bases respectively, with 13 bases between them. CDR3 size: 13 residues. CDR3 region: CASGGGLDYGYTF. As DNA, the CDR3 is TGTGCCAGCGGTGGGGGGCTTGACTATGGCTACACCTTC.

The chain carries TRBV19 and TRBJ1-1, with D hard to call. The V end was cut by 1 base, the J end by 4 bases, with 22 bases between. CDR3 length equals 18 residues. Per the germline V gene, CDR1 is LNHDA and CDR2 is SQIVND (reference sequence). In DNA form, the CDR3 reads TGTGCCAGTAGTATAGGGAGACGGTACACCAGCCGAGGCACTGAAGCTTTCTTT. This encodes CASSIGRRYTSRGTEAFF.

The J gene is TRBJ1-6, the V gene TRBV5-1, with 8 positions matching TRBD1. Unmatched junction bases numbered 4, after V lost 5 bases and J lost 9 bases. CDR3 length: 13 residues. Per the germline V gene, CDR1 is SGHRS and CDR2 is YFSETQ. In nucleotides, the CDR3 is TGCGCCAGCAGGGACAGGGTTAGTTCACCCCTCCACTTT. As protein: CASRDRVSSPLHF.

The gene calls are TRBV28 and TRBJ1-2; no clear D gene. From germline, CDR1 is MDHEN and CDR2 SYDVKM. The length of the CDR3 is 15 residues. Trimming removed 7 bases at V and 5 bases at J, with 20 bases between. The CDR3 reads CASNTPHQPEYGYTF. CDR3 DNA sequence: TGTGCCAGCAACACCCCCCACCAACCAGAATATGGCTACACCTTC.

CDR3: CASSHPLAGGSSYEQYF. CDR3 nucleotides: TGTGCCAGCAGCCACCCCTTAGCGGGGGGGAGCTCCTACGAGCAGTACTTC. The rearrangement links TRBV4-2 to TRBJ2-7, with 11 bases matching TRBD2. The CDR3 runs 17 residues. The germline V gene encodes CDR1 LGHNA and CDR2 YNFKEQ. With V trimmed by 3 bases and J by 0 bases, 7 bases remained unmatched.